The present T cell receptor (beta chain) was sequenced within a study of tumor-infiltrating lymphocytes in primary liver carcinoma. Across the whole study: Stage T1-T3 N0M0 tumors spanned roughly 4.2 to 11 cm.

Remarks on this clonotype: This may be a read error, as it is one base from a much larger clone.

Looked up from germline, CDR1 is MNHEY and CDR2 is SVGAGI. The CDR3 runs to 13 residues. V gave up 11 bases and J gave up 7 bases, with 18 bases separating them. The researchers produced TCR beta cDNA from around 0.5 ug total RNA with a constant-region primer. Slightly modified ARM-PCR served as the procedure for the TCR beta libraries. These libraries came from three rounds of nested multiplex PCR. TRBV1-TRBV30 forward primers paired with a C-beta reverse primer were used in the first two PCR rounds, which ran roughly 9 cycles each. TCRdb itself ran the multiplex PCR reads through MiXCR, one entry per CDR3 protein. The data contain approximately 300,000 distinct CDR3 sequences, 50% to 70% of them seen just once; the ten biggest clones take up more than 8.5%. Unsorted whole blood yielded the blood RNA, and germline DNA was also extracted.

The V and J genes are TRBV6-5 and TRBJ2-1; D possibly matches TRBD1 or TRBD2 (5 bases each). Material for sequencing was peripheral blood. The clonotype was recovered from a man aged 35-49 years with primary liver carcinoma and hepatitis B virus infection. CDR3 in amino acids: CACAFLGRNEQFF. DNA for the CDR3: TGTGCCTGCGCCTTTTTGGGACGAAATGAGCAGTTCTTC.